Sequencing of this T cell receptor (beta chain) was carried out in a study of blood T cell repertoires in COVID-19. The wider study: Spain, Italy and the United States supplied samples that represented acute and convalescent COVID-19. PBMCs, B-cell-depleted T cells, or T cells were the source of the cDNA or gDNA that made up the material.

Trimming removed 1 base at V and 6 bases at J, with 9 bases between. The CDR3 is 13 amino acids. Germline CDR1 LGHDT, CDR2 YNNKEL (reference sequence). Original handling: Nucleated cell number was recorded as an estimate derived from reference gene primer amplification. The protocol was immunoSEQ multiplex PCR, while the TCRdb copy is restricted to in-frame clones and leaves out a portion. That table gives V, J and clone size, and the DNA gave D and trimming. The sample holds about 140,000 clones, around 90% seen once. This rearrangement joins TRBV3-1 (or the pseudogene TRBV3-2) to TRBJ1-1; the D gene is possibly TRBD1 (5 bases). Sequenced sample: peripheral blood. The sequence came from a man between 65 and 79 years old with acute or convalescent COVID-19. As DNA, the CDR3 is TGTGCCAGCAGCCAAGGGGGACTCGCTGAAGCTTTCTTT. Protein product: CASSQGGLAEAFF.